This T cell receptor (beta chain) is from a study of blood T cell repertoires in COVID-19 (TCRdb year 2020). Some background on the complete study: Samples covering the acute and convalescent phases of COVID-19 were provided by collaborators in the United States, Italy and Spain. The material from the prospective study consisted of cDNA or gDNA derived from T cells, B-cell-depleted T cells, or PBMCs. The dataset comprised deeply sampled blood TCRbeta repertoires from subjects exposed to, actively infected with, or recovered from COVID-19. A freely available public database, intended as a resource for researchers studying the immune response to SARS-CoV-2, is where the repertoires were released. The samples were drawn from the first 160 participants of the ongoing ImmuneRACE study and from 1,254 subjects provided by 6 global collaborators. Sample metadata almost always included a de-identified subject ID, COVID-19 status, age in years and sex. Where HLA class I and class II types were available, the types were taken from metadata supplied by the sample provider, not from assay-based typing.

Broad study findings and their caveats: How much clinical and demographic metadata was included differed by source and by participant, and the metadata was provided uncurated.

V trim: 4 bases; J trim: 1 base; unmatched bases: 4. For CDR1 and CDR2, the germline V gene (reference sequence) lists SGHNT and YYREEE. The CDR3 has 14 amino acids, counting the end cysteine and phenylalanine. The DNA shown is the 42-base CDR3, in frame from base 1. Enrolling through a virtual design, the prospective study's participants ranged in age from roughly 18 to 100 years and lived across around 25 United States geographic areas. Cohort assignment in the prospective study relied on participant-reported clinical history from a screening survey and a study questionnaire. Exposed participants had been in contact with someone with a PCR-confirmed or clinician-diagnosed COVID-19 case within 2 weeks of study entry. In the prospective study, whole blood, serum and a nasopharyngeal or oropharyngeal swab were collected from each participant by mobile phlebotomists. Prospective study participants could optionally give additional blood draws and questionnaires over an approximately two-month period. Prospective study blood samples were shipped either frozen or at room temperature before DNA extraction.

TCRbeta CDR3 regions were amplified from genomic DNA using the immunoSEQ Assay, a bias-controlled multiplex PCR. In the source study's methods: The number of nucleated cells in each sample was estimated by amplification of reference gene primers within the assay. To quantify the absolute abundance of each unique TCRbeta CDR3 rearrangement, sequence reads were collapsed and filtered. For each sample, productive Simpson clonality was calculated by taking the square root of Simpson's diversity index across productive rearrangements. What TCRdb holds here is the immuneACCESS table cut down to in-frame rearrangements. Part of the clones is not present; checked against another copy, under half of the missing clones reflect an unresolved V gene, and the others are unexplained. Clone size and V and J calls were adopted from that table, with D and trimming inferred from the DNA. For this sample there are 350,000 to 450,000 clones; roughly 90% appear just once. About 0.9% of the sample is held by the ten biggest clonotypes.

For this clone: Its antigen is still unknown. The record has no base qualities; no much larger clone is one base away. Additional DNA sequences in this sample encode the identical CDR3.

The sequence was obtained from a middle-aged woman who had been exposed to COVID-19. Material for sequencing was PBMCs or T cells enriched from blood (not recorded which). The chain is made from TRBV5-4 and TRBJ1-1; TRBD1 agrees with 7 junctional bases. The DNA reads as follows: TGTGCCAGCAGCCCTCGACAGGGGAACACTGAAGCTTTCTTT. This codes for CASSPRQGNTEAFF.